This TCR beta chain came from a study of OX40 agonist ivuxolimab in advanced cancers. V shed 0 bases and J shed 6 bases, with 14 bases lying between them. Germline CDR1 and CDR2: LGHNA and YSLEER. The CDR3 is made up of 15 amino acids. Using immunoSEQ multiplex PCR, the repertoire was profiled, and TCRdb retains in-frame clones only, with some absent. The sample records 90,000 or so clones, 80% to 90% being singletons. The study's findings and limits: There were, on average, more expanded clones in CD8+ T cells than in CD4+.

Details on this clone: Its specificity is not known.

The source of this sequence is an adult with an advanced solid tumor such as melanoma, head and neck, liver or kidney cancer. The chain carries TRBV4-3 and TRBJ1-1; D is uncertain. The material sequenced was CD4+ or CD8+ T cells sorted from blood, taken in a trial of the OX40 agonist ivuxolimab. This CDR3 is CASSQEFTEKSEAFF. The CDR3 bases are TGCGCCAGCAGCCAAGAATTCACGGAAAAATCTGAAGCTTTCTTT.